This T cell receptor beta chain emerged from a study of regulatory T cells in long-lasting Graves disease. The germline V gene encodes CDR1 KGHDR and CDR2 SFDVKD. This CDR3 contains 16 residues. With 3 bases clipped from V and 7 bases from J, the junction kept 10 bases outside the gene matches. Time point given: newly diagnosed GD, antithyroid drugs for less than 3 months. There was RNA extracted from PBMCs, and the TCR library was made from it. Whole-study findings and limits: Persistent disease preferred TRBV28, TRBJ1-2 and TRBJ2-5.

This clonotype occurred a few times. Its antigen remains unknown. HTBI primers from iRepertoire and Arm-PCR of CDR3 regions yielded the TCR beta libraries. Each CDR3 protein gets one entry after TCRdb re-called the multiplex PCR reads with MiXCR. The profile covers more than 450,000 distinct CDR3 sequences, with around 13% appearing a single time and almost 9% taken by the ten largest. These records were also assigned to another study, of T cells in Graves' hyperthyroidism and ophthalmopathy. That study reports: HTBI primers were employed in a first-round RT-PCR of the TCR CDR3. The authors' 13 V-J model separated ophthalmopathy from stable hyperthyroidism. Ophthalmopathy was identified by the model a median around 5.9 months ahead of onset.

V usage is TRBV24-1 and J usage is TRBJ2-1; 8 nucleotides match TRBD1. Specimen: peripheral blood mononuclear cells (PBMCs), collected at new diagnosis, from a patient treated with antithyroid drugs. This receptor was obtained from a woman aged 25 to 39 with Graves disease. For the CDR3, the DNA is TGTGCCACCAGTGATCGCAGGGGGCTAGAGTCGAATGAGCAGTTCTTC. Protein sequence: CATSDRRGLESNEQFF.